Given below is one T cell receptor (beta chain) in context. The sample is drawn from a study of blood T cell repertoires in COVID-19. Overall study context: Spain, Italy and the United States supplied samples that represented acute and convalescent COVID-19. Sample material is recorded as cDNA or gDNA derived from T cells, B-cell-depleted T cells, or PBMCs.

The CDR3 loop spans 16 amino acids. From germline, CDR1 is SGHTA and CDR2 FQGNSA. V dropped 4 bases and J dropped 7; count of bases not matched to a gene: 11. As processed by the authors: Reference gene primer amplification yielded estimated nucleated cell counts. Libraries were prepared by immunoSEQ multiplex PCR; TCRdb keeps only in-frame clonotypes and omits some of them. The V and J calls and the clone size are those of that table, but D and trimming were determined from the DNA. The sample shows approximately 89,000 clones, 90% to 95% of them seen only once. This chain joins TRBV7-2 and TRBJ2-1; 9 nucleotides agree with TRBD2. This clonotype was sampled from a human donor with active COVID-19. The donor label of this sample is uncertain. Sequences were obtained from peripheral blood. This CDR3 reads CASSSSASGVWNEQFF. In DNA form, the CDR3 reads TGTGCCAGCAGCTCCTCCGCTAGCGGGGTATGGAATGAGCAGTTCTTC.